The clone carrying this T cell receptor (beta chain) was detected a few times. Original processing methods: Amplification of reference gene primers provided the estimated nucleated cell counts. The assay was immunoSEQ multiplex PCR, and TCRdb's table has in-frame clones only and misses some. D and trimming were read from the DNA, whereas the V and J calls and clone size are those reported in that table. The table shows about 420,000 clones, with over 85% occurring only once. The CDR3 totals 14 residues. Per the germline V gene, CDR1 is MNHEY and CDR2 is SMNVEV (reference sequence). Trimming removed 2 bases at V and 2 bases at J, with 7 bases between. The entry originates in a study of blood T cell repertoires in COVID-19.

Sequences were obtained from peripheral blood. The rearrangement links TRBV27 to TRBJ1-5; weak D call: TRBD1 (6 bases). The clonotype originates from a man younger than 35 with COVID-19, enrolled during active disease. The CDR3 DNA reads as TGTGCCAGCAGTTTAGAGGGGGGCAATCAGCCCCAGCATTTT. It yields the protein CASSLEGGNQPQHF.